The TCR beta chain described here comes from a study of T-cell memory formation after mild COVID-19. Germline trimming cut 3 bases from V and 5 bases from J; bases unmatched to any gene: 6. Germline loops: CDR1 MNHEY, CDR2 SMNVEV (reference sequence). The CDR3 has 14 amino acids. This clonotype occurred once. From 5'RACE with constant-segment primers came TCR alpha and TCR beta cDNA libraries that carried sample barcodes and UMIs. Using its own MiXCR run on the 5' RACE reads, TCRdb lists one record per CDR3 protein. The data hold over 12,000 distinct CDR3 sequences, with about 21% observed a single time.

V gene TRBV27 combines with J gene TRBJ2-5; 7 bases map to TRBD1. The sequenced material came from PBMCs or a T cell subset sorted from them (not recorded which). This TCR came from an adult woman who had mild COVID-19 (a few samples of this study predate the infection). Cell type and time point are not known. CDR3 sequence reads: CASSFTGARETQYF. CDR3 bases: TGTGCCAGCAGTTTCACAGGGGCGAGGGAGACCCAGTACTTC.